Listed here is a single T cell receptor (beta chain). CDR3 length: 14 residues. The germline CDR1 and CDR2 sequences are LGHDT and YNNKEL (reference sequence). Losses at the gene ends were 6 bases for V and 3 bases for J; bases not matched to a gene: 4. The table came from immunoSEQ multiplex PCR; TCRdb's copy has only in-frame clones and leaves some out. Seen here are some 200,000 clones, roughly nine tenths observed once, and the top ten hold more than 1.5%. The sample belongs to a study of blood T cell repertoires in COVID-19. As for the study in general: The United States, Italy and Spain supplied acute and convalescent COVID-19 samples. T cells, B-cell-depleted T cells, or PBMCs supplied cDNA or gDNA.

This chain joins TRBV3-1 (or the pseudogene TRBV3-2) and TRBJ2-2; TRBD2 agrees at 7 bases. The sample consisted of peripheral blood. The clonotype comes from a man between 70 and 80 years old with acute or convalescent COVID-19. The CDR3 region is CASSPSGDTGELFF. For the CDR3, the DNA is TGTGCCAGCAGTCCTAGCGGTGACACCGGGGAGCTGTTTTTT.